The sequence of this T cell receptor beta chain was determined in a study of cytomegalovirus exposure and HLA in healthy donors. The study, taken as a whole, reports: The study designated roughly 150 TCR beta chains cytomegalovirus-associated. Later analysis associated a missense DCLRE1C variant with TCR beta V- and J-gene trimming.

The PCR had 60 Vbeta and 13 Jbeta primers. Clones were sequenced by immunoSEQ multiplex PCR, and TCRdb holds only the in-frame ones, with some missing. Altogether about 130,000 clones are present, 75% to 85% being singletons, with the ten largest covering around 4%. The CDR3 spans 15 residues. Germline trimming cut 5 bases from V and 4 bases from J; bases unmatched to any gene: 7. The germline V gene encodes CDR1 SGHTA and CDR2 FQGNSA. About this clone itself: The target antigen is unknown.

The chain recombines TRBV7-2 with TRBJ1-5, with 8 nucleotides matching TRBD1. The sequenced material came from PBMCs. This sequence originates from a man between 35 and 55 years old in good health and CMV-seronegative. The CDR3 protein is CASSHFQGANQPQHF. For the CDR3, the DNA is TGTGCCAGCAGCCATTTCCAGGGGGCGAATCAGCCCCAGCATTTT.